One sample yielded the 5 T cell receptor beta chains listed below, sequenced in a study of T cells in Graves' hyperthyroidism and ophthalmopathy. There were TCR beta CDR3 regions amplified from RNA transcripts. The study used the HTBI primer set for a first-round RT-PCR of the TCR CDR3. MiXCR, applied by TCRdb to the multiplex PCR reads, yields one record per CDR3 protein. The top ten hold about 16% of the sample, which has around 690,000 distinct CDR3 sequences, about 18% seen once. The source material was blood. The receptors were gathered from a man aged 45 to 65 with Graves' hyperthyroidism.

Many counts were recorded for this clonotype. V gene TRBV20-1 combines with J gene TRBJ2-7; TRBD2 matches at 10 bases. Unmatched junction bases numbered 12, after V lost 0 bases and J lost 7 bases. Germline CDR1 is DFQATT and CDR2 is SNEGSKA (reference sequence). The CDR3 totals 16 residues. DNA of the CDR3: TGCAGTGCTAGAGATCCCCTAGCGGGGGCCTTAGGGGAGCAGTACTTC. Amino acids: CSARDPLAGALGEQYF.

The chain links TRBV20-1 to TRBJ2-7; 9 positions match TRBD1. J gave up 3 bases and V 2 bases, and 5 bases lay outside the gene matches. Germline lookup yields CDR1 DFQATT and CDR2 SNEGSKA (reference sequence). The CDR3 covers 14 residues. The CDR3 protein is CSARPGQGIYEQYF. The CDR3 DNA reads TGCAGTGCTAGACCCGGACAGGGGATCTACGAGCAGTACTTC.

This clonotype was recorded many times. The V gene is TRBV27, the J gene TRBJ1-1; TRBD1 is a possible D gene (6 bases). Trimming removed 5 bases at V and 1 base at J, with 14 bases between. The CDR3 totals 15 residues. CDR1 MNHEY and CDR2 SMNVEV come from the germline V gene (reference sequence). For the CDR3, the DNA is TGTGCCAGCAGTCTCGCCGGGACAACGAACACTGAAGCTTTCTTT. Translation gives CASSLAGTTNTEAFF.

This clonotype was picked up a small number of times. The chain uses TRBV29-1 and TRBJ2-3; D assignment may be TRBD1 or TRBD2 (5 bases each). Trimming took off 6 bases at V and 0 bases at J, with 10 bases between the two ends. This CDR3 spans 13 amino acids. The germline V gene encodes CDR1 SQVTM and CDR2 ANQGSEA. CDR3 residues: CSVKGDSTDTQYF. CDR3 DNA: TGCAGCGTCAAAGGGGACAGCACAGATACGCAGTATTTT.

The CDR3 bases are TGTGCCAGCCGAGGGGGGTCGTGGGGCTACACCTTC. Residues: CASRGGSWGYTF. The chain carries TRBV19 and TRBJ1-2; TRBD1 is a possible D gene (6 bases). Trimming removed 9 bases at V and 8 bases at J, with 16 bases between. CDR1 and CDR2 (germline): LNHDA, SQIVND (reference sequence). This CDR3 is built from 12 residues.